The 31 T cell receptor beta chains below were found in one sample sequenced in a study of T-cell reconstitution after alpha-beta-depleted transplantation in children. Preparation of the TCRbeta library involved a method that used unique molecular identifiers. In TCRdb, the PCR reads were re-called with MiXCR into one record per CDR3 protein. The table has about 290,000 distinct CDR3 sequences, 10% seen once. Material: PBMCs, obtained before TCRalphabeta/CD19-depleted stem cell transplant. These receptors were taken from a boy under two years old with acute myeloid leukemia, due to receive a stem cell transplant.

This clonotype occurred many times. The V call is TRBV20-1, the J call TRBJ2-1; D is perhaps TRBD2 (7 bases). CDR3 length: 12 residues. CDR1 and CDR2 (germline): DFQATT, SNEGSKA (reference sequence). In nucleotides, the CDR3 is TGCAGGATAGGGGGGGTGAACAATGAGCAGTTCTTC. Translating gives CRIGGVNNEQFF.

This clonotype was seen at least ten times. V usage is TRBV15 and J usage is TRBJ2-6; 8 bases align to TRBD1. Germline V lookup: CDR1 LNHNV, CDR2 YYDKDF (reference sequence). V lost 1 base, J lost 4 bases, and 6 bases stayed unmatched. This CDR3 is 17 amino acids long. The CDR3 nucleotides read TGTGCCACCAGCAGAGGTCAGGGGGCGGGAGGGGCCAACGTCCTGACTTTC. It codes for CATSRGQGAGGANVLTF. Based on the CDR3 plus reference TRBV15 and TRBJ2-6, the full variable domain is DAMVIQNPRYQVTQFGKPVTLSCSQTLNHNVMYWYQQKSSQAPKLLFHYYDKDFNNEADTPDNFQSRRPNTSFCFLDIRSPGLGDTAMYLCATSRGQGAGGANVLTFGAGSRLTVL.

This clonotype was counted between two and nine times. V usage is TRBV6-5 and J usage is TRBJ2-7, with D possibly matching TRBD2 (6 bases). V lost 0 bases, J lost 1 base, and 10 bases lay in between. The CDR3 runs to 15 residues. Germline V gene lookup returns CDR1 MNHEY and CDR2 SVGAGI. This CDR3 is CASSYSTSRSYEQYF. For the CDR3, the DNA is TGTGCCAGCAGTTACTCTACTAGCAGGTCCTACGAGCAGTACTTC.

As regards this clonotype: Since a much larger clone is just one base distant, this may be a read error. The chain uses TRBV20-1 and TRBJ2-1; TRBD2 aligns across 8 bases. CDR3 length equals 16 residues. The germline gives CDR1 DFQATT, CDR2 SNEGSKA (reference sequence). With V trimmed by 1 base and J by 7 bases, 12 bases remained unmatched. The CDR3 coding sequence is TGCAGTGCTAGAGCCTCCCGGCTAGCGGGTCCTAATGAGCAGTTCTTC. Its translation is CSARASRLAGPNEQFF.

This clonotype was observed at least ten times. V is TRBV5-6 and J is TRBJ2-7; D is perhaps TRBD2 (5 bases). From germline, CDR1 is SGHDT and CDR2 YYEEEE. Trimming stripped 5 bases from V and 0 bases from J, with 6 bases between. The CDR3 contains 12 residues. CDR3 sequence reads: CASRGSSYEQYF. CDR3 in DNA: TGTGCCAGCAGAGGGAGCTCCTACGAGCAGTACTTC.

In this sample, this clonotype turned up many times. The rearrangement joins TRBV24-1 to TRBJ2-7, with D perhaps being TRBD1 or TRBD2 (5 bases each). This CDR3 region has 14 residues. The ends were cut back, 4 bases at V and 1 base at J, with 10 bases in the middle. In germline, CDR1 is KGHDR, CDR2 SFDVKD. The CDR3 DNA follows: TGTGCCACCAGTGAATCGGGACGGTCCTACGAGCAGTACTTC. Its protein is CATSESGRSYEQYF.

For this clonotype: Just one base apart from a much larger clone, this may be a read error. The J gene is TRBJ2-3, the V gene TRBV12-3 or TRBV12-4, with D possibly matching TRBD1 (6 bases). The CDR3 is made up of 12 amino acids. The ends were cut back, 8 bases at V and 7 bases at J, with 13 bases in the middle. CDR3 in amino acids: CASGGRQYTQYF. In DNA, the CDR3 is TGTGCCAGCGGGGGCCGACAATATACGCAGTATTTT.

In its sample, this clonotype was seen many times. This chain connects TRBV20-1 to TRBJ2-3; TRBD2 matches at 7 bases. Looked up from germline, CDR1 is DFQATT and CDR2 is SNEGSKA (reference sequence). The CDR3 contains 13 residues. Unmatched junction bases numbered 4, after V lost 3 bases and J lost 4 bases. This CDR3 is CSASSSGSDTQYF. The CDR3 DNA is TGCAGTGCTAGCTCTAGCGGTTCAGATACGCAGTATTTT.

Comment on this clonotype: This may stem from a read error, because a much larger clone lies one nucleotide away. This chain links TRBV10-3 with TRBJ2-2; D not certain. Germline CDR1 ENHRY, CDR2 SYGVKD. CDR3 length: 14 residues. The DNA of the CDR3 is TGTGCCGTCAGTGAAGGGTCTCACACCGGGGAGCTGTTTTTT. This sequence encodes CAVSEGSHTGELFF.

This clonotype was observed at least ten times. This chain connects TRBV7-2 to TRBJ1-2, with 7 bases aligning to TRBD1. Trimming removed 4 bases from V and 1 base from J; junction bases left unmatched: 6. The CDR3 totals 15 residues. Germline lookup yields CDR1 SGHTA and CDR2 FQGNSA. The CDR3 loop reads CASSSWDSRNYGYTF. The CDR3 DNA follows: TGTGCCAGCAGCTCTTGGGACAGCCGTAACTATGGCTACACCTTC.

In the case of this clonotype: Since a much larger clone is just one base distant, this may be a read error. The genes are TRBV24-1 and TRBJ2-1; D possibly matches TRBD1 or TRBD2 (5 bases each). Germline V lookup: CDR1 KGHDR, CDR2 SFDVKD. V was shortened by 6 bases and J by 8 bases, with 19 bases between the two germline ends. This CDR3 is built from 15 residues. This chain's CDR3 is CATSYRQGPRDEQFF. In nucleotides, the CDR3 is TGTGCCACCAGTTATAGGCAGGGCCCGAGGGATGAGCAGTTCTTC.

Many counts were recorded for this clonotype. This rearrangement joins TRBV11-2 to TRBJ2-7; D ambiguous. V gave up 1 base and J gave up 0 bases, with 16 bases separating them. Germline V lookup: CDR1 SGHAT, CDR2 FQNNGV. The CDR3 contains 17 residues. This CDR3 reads CASSLVLGSGRSYEQYF. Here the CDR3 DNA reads TGTGCCAGCAGCTTAGTGTTGGGCAGTGGACGCTCCTACGAGCAGTACTTC.

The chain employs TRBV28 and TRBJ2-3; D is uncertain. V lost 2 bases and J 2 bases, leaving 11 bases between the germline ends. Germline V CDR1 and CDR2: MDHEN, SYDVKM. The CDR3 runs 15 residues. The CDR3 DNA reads TGTGCCAGCAGTTTAGAAGCGTTTTCCACAGATACGCAGTATTTT. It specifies CASSLEAFSTDTQYF.

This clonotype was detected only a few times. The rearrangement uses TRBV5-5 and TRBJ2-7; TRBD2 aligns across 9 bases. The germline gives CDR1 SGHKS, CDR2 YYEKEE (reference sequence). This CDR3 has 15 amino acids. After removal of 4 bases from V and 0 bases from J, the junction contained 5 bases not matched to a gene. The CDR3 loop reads CASSRTSASSYEQYF. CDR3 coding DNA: TGTGCCAGCAGCCGGACTAGCGCGAGCTCCTACGAGCAGTACTTC.

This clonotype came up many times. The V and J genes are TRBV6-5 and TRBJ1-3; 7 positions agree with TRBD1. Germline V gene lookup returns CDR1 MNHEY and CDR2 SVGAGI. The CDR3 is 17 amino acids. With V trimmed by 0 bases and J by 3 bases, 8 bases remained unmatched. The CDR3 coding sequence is TGTGCCAGCAGTTACTCGTTTAGGGGGCGCAGTGGAAACACCATATATTTT. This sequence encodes CASSYSFRGRSGNTIYF.

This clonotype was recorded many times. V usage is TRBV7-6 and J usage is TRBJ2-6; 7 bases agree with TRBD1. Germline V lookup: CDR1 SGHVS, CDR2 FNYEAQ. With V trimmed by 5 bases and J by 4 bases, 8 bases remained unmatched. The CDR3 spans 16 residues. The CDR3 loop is CASSGGQLLGANVLTF. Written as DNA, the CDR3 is TGTGCCAGCAGCGGGGGACAGCTCCTGGGGGCCAACGTCCTGACTTTC.

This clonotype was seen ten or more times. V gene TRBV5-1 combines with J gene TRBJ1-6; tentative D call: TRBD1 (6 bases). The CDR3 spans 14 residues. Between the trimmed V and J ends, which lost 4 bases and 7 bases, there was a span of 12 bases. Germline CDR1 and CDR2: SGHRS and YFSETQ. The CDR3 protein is CASSPDRGNSPLHF. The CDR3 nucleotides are TGCGCCAGCAGCCCGGACAGAGGAAATTCACCCCTCCACTTT.

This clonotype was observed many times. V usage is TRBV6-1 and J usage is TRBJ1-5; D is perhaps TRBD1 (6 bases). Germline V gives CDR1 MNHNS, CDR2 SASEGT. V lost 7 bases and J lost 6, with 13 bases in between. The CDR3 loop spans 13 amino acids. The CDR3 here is CASNGEQGQPQHF. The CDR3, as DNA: TGTGCCAGCAACGGGGAACAGGGTCAGCCCCAGCATTTT.

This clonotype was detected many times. The CDR3 DNA follows: TGCGCCAGCAGCCAAGATCCGGGGCTGGGCACAGATACGCAGTATTTT. Amino acid sequence: CASSQDPGLGTDTQYF. The chain links TRBV4-1 to TRBJ2-3; D may match TRBD1 or TRBD2 (5 bases each). The CDR3 consists of 16 residues. The germline V gene encodes CDR1 MGHRA and CDR2 YSYEKL. V shed 0 bases and J shed 1 base, with 11 bases lying between them.

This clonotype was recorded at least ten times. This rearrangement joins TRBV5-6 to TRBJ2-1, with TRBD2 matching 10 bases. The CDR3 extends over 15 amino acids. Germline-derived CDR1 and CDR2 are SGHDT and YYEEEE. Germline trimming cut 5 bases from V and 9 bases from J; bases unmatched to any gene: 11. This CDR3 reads CASSLFSGGATEQFF. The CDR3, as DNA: TGTGCCAGCAGTCTTTTCAGCGGGGGGGCCACTGAGCAGTTCTTC.

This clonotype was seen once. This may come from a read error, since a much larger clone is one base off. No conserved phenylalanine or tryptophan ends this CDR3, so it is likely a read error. The CDR3 region is CASRPWTSGGYEQYY. In DNA, the CDR3 is TGCGCCAGCAGACCCTGGACTAGCGGGGGCTACGAGCAGTACTAC. This chain joins TRBV5-1 and TRBJ2-7; 13 bases line up with TRBD2. CDR1 SGHRS and CDR2 YFSETQ come from the germline V gene. Germline trimming cut 5 bases from V and 3 bases from J; bases unmatched to any gene: 5. This CDR3 has 15 residues.

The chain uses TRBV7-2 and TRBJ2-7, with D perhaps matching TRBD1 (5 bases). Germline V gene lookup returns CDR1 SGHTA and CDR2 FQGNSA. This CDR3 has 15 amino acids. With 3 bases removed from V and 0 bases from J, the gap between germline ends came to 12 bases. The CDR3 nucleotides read TGTGCCAGCAGCTTGTTACAGGATTACTCCTACGAGCAGTACTTC. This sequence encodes CASSLLQDYSYEQYF.

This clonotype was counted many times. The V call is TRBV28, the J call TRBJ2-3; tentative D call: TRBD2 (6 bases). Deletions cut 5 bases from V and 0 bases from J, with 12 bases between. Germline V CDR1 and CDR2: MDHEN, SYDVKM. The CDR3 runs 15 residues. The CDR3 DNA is TGTGCCAGCAGTCGGGACTTTCTAAGCACAGATACGCAGTATTTT. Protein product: CASSRDFLSTDTQYF.

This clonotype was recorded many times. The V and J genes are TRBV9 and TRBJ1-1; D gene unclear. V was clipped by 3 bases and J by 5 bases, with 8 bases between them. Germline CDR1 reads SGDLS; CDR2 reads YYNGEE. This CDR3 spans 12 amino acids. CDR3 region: CASSADGTEAFF. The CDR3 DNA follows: TGTGCCAGCAGCGCCGACGGGACTGAAGCTTTCTTT.

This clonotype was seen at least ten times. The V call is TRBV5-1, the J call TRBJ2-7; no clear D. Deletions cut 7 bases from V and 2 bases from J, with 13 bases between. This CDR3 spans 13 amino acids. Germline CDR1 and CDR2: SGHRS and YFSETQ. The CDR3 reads CASGPATTYEQYF. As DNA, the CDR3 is TGCGCCAGCGGACCAGCTACAACCTACGAGCAGTACTTC.

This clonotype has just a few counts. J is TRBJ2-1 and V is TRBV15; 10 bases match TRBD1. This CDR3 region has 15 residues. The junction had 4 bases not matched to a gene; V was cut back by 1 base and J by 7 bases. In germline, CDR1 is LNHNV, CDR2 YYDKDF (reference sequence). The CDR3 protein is CATSRGQGAGNEQFF. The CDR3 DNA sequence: TGTGCCACCAGCAGAGGACAGGGGGCTGGTAATGAGCAGTTCTTC.

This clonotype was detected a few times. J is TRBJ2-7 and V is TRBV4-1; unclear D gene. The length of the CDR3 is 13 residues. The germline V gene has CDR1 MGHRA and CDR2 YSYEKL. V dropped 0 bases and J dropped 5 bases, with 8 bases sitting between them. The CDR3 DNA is TGCGCCAGCAGCCAAGAGAATAGGGACGAGCAGTACTTC. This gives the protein CASSQENRDEQYF.

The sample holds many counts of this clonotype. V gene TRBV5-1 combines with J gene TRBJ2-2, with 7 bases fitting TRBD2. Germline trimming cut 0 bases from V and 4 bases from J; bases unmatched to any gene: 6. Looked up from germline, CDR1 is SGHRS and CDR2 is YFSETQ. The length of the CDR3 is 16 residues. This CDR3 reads CASSLASGRGTGELFF. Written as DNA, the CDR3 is TGCGCCAGCAGCTTGGCCTCAGGGAGGGGCACCGGGGAGCTGTTTTTT.

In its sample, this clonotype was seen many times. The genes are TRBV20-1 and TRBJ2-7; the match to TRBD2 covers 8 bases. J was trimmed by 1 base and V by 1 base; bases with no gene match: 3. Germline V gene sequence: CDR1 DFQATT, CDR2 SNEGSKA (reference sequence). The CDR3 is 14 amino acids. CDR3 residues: CSARGLAGSYEQYF. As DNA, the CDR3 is TGCAGTGCTAGAGGTCTAGCGGGTTCCTACGAGCAGTACTTC.

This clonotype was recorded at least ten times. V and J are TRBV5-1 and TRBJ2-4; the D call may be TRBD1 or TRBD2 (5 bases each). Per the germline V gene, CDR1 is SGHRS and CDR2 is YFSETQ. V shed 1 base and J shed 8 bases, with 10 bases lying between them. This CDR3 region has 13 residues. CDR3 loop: CASSLSQGDIQYF. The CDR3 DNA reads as TGCGCCAGCAGCTTGAGTCAGGGAGACATTCAGTACTTC.

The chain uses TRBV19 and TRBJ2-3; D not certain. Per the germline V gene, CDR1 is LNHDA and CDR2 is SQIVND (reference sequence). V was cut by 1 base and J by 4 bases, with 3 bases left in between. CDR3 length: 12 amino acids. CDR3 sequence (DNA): TGTGCCAGTAGTATAGTCCCAGATACGCAGTATTTT. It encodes CASSIVPDTQYF.